This is a list of T cell receptor beta chains from one sample in a study of T cell repertoires in cytomegalovirus infection. For these receptors, no antigen is known. TCRdb redid the calling of the reads with MiXCR, one entry per CDR3 protein. Among about 330,000 distinct CDR3 sequences listed, roughly 34% were seen once. The specimen was cultured PBMCs, collected from culture after CMV antigen stimulation. The receptor source for this set is a human donor in good health (CMV status not recorded). Some clones in this sample may be carry-over from other donors' samples. CDR3s include the opening cysteine and the closing phenylalanine or tryptophan. A D gene is named only where the DNA matches it firmly. Not every row has a clone size; where given, it reads once, few, many or a size class.

CDR3 length	clone size	V gene	J gene	D gene	CDR3 protein	CDR3 DNA
15	.	TRBV20-1	TRBJ2-1	.	CSAASLETSYNEQFF	TGCAGTGCTGCTTCTCTAGAGACATCCTACAATGAGCAGTTCTTC
13	few	TRBV6-6	TRBJ1-1	.	CASSYPPNTEAFF	TGTGCCAGCAGTTACCCCCCGAACACTGAAGCTTTCTTT
13	many	TRBV28	TRBJ2-5	.	CASSTGRWETQYF	TGTGCCAGCAGTACGGGACGGTGGGAGACCCAGTACTTC
14	few	TRBV12-3/TRBV12-4	TRBJ2-1	.	CASSSTVVYNEQFF	TGTGCCAGCAGTTCCACGGTCGTATACAATGAGCAGTTCTTC
14	few	TRBV7-2	TRBJ2-3	.	CASSLPPMPDTQYF	TGTGCCAGCAGCCTCCCCCCGATGCCAGATACGCAGTATTTT
15	.	TRBV7-3	TRBJ2-1	.	CASSLNRGGHNEQFF	TGTGCCAGCAGCCTGAACAGGGGGGGGCACAATGAGCAGTTCTTC
15	.	TRBV6-1	TRBJ2-2	.	CASSRLANYTGELFF	TGTGCCAGCAGTAGGCTAGCGAACTACACCGGGGAGCTGTTTTTT
13	.	TRBV12-3/TRBV12-4	TRBJ2-6	.	CASSLEGANVLTF	TGTGCCAGCAGTTTGGAGGGGGCCAACGTCCTGACTTTC
13	.	TRBV10-3	TRBJ2-1	.	CAITGSQYNEQFF	TGTGCCATCACCGGGTCCCAATACAATGAGCAGTTCTTC
14	.	TRBV20-1	TRBJ2-5	.	CSARVSRQQETQYF	TGCAGTGCTAGAGTTTCGAGACAACAAGAGACCCAGTACTTC
15	few	TRBV27	TRBJ1-1	TRBD1	CASSSRTGSATEAFF	TGTGCCAGCAGTTCCCGGACAGGGTCGGCCACTGAAGCTTTCTTT
14	.	TRBV4-1	TRBJ1-1	.	CASSQREQNTEAFF	TGCGCCAGCAGCCAACGGGAGCAGAACACTGAAGCTTTCTTT
14	few	TRBV7-2	TRBJ2-5	TRBD1	CASSFQGALETQYF	TGTGCCAGCAGCTTCCAGGGGGCTTTGGAGACCCAGTACTTC
14	few	TRBV7-2	TRBJ2-1	.	CASSLAGRSSGQFF	TGTGCCAGCAGCTTAGCCGGCAGGTCTTCAGGGCAGTTCTTC